These 26 T cell receptor beta chains were all obtained from the same sample, sequenced in a study of T cell repertoires in cytomegalovirus infection. Each CDR3 protein is one row after TCRdb ran MiXCR on the reads. The sample includes about 260,000 distinct CDR3 sequences, around 13% of them seen just once. Sequenced: PBMCs. These receptors all stem from a human donor in good health (CMV status not recorded). Some clones in this sample may be carry-over from other donors' samples.

This clonotype was detected ten times or more. CDR3 DNA: TGTGCCAGCAGCTTAGATAACGGAGCCATTTCGTCCTACGAGCAGTACTTC. Protein sequence: CASSLDNGAISSYEQYF. This chain connects TRBV7-9 to TRBJ2-7; D uncertain. Germline loops: CDR1 SEHNR, CDR2 FQNEAQ (reference sequence). V was pared by 1 base and J by 1 base, with 17 bases between. The CDR3 is 17 amino acids.

In this sample, this clonotype turned up many times. The rearrangement joins TRBV7-2 to TRBJ1-5; tentatively, D is TRBD1 (5 bases). Germline V CDR1 and CDR2: SGHTA, FQGNSA. V lost 2 bases, J lost 5 bases, and 10 bases lay in between. The CDR3 has 14 amino acids. The CDR3 protein is CASSLLGADQPQHF. The CDR3 DNA follows: TGTGCCAGCAGCTTACTTGGGGCGGATCAGCCCCAGCATTTT.

This clonotype was detected ten times or more. The V gene is TRBV7-9, the J gene TRBJ1-1, with 7 positions matching TRBD1. V was pared by 4 bases and J by 0 bases, with 2 bases of the junction left unmatched. Germline V gives CDR1 SEHNR, CDR2 FQNEAQ (reference sequence). This CDR3 contains 14 residues. In DNA, the CDR3 is TGTGCCAGCAGCTCGGGACAGTTGAACACTGAAGCTTTCTTT. Protein sequence: CASSSGQLNTEAFF. Based on the CDR3 plus reference TRBV7-9 and TRBJ1-1, the full variable domain is DTGVSQNPRHKITKRGQNVTFRCDPISEHNRLYWYRQTLGQGPEFLTYFQNEAQLEKSRLLSDRFSAERPKGSFSTLEIQRTEQGDSAMYLCASSSGQLNTEAFFGQGTRLTVV.

This chain connects TRBV5-1 to TRBJ2-2; D is uncertain. The germline CDR1 and CDR2 sequences are SGHRS and YFSETQ. This CDR3 is built from 11 residues. The V end lost 6 bases, the J end lost 8 bases, and 8 bases lay between the germline ends. The DNA for the CDR3 is TGCGCCAGCAAAGGTGGGGGGGAGCTGTTTTTT. Translating it yields CASKGGGELFF.

This clonotype was seen ten or more times. The chain combines TRBV5-4 with TRBJ1-5, with D hard to call. The CDR3 covers 15 residues. The germline CDR1 and CDR2 sequences are SGHNT and YYREEE (reference sequence). The germline V and J ends were trimmed by 0 bases and 4 bases, with 11 bases remaining between them. The CDR3 region is CASSLDGTSNQPQHF. CDR3 coding DNA: TGTGCCAGCAGCTTGGACGGCACATCGAATCAGCCCCAGCATTTT.

J is TRBJ2-4 and V is TRBV24-1; maybe TRBD2 (5 bases). V was shortened by 2 bases and J by 9 bases, with 10 bases between the two germline ends. This CDR3 has 13 residues. Germline CDR1 reads KGHDR; CDR2 reads SFDVKD. The CDR3 region has the DNA TGTGCCACCAGTGATTATATAGAGGGCATTCAGTACTTC. It encodes CATSDYIEGIQYF.

The chain employs TRBV2 and TRBJ1-3; TRBD1 might be the D (6 bases). This CDR3 spans 14 amino acids. CDR1 and CDR2 (germline): SNHLY, FYNNEI. V dropped 5 bases and J dropped 2 bases, with 10 bases sitting between them. CDR3 residues: CASSQGRAGNTIYF. In nucleotides, the CDR3 is TGTGCCAGCAGTCAGGGGAGGGCTGGAAACACCATATATTTT.

The rearrangement uses TRBV19 and TRBJ1-1; possible D gene TRBD1, 5 bases. Between the trimmed V and J ends, which lost 3 bases and 0 bases, there was a span of 8 bases. CDR3 length equals 14 residues. Germline assignment: CDR1 LNHDA and CDR2 SQIVND (reference sequence). In nucleotides, the CDR3 is TGTGCCAGTAGTATCTCGGGGCTGAACACTGAAGCTTTCTTT. Protein product: CASSISGLNTEAFF.

This clonotype was counted at least ten times. V gene TRBV5-6 combines with J gene TRBJ1-2; D not certain. V lost 0 bases to trimming and J lost 3 bases, with 9 bases between them. Germline CDR1 reads SGHDT; CDR2 reads YYEEEE. The CDR3 spans 14 residues. CDR3 sequence: CASSLGRADYGYTF. Here the CDR3 DNA reads TGTGCCAGCAGCTTGGGTCGGGCAGACTATGGCTACACCTTC. The variable domain in full, completed from reference TRBV5-6 and TRBJ1-2, reads DAGVTQSPTHLIKTRGQQVTLRCSPKSGHDTVSWYQQALGQGPQFIFQYYEEEERQRGNFPDRFSGHQFPNYSSELNVNALLLGDSALYLCASSLGRADYGYTFGSGTRLTVV.

The rearrangement joins TRBV19 to TRBJ2-5, with 8 bases that match TRBD1. The V and J ends lost 7 bases and 5 bases, in that order; junction bases with no gene match: 6. Germline lookup yields CDR1 LNHDA and CDR2 SQIVND (reference sequence). This CDR3 comprises 13 residues. The CDR3: CASMGDRSETQYF. In DNA, the CDR3 is TGTGCCAGTATGGGGGACAGGTCGGAGACCCAGTACTTC.

This clonotype has only a few counts. The chain uses TRBV18 and TRBJ2-7; D perhaps matches TRBD1 (5 bases). The V and J ends lost 2 bases and 3 bases respectively, with 8 bases between them. This CDR3 is 13 amino acids long. CDR1 KGHSH and CDR2 LQKENI come from the germline V gene. CDR3 amino acids: CASSPNRYYEQYF. DNA for the CDR3: TGTGCCAGCTCACCAAACAGGTACTACGAGCAGTACTTC.

The sample holds many counts of this clonotype. The J gene is TRBJ2-1, the V gene TRBV11-3; TRBD2 agrees at 8 bases. Germline V gene lookup returns CDR1 SGHNT and CDR2 YENEEA. The CDR3 runs 15 residues. V lost 5 bases to trimming and J lost 4 bases; unmatched junction nucleotides: 7. CDR3 DNA: TGTGCCAGCAGCCCCCGACTAGCGTCATACAATGAGCAGTTCTTC. Its translation is CASSPRLASYNEQFF.

Ten or more counts support this clonotype. The V call is TRBV28, the J call TRBJ1-5; 7 bases fit TRBD1. Germline values: CDR1 MDHEN, CDR2 SYDVKM. CDR3 size: 16 residues. V dropped 6 bases and J dropped 2; count of bases not matched to a gene: 10. The CDR3 reads CASRPTGVIGNQPQHF. The DNA for the CDR3 is TGTGCCAGCAGACCTACAGGGGTCATTGGCAATCAGCCCCAGCATTTT.

This clonotype was picked up many times. V usage is TRBV12-3 or TRBV12-4 and J usage is TRBJ1-5, with 8 bases identical to TRBD1. The CDR3 contains 16 residues. V dropped 6 bases and J dropped 1; count of bases not matched to a gene: 8. CDR3 nucleotides: TGTGCCAGCAGCAGTTCGGGACAGGCCAGCAATCAGCCCCAGCATTTT. Translation gives CASSSSGQASNQPQHF.

V and J are TRBV6-2 or TRBV6-3 and TRBJ2-7, with TRBD1 matching over 11 bases. V lost 5 bases and J lost 3; bases outside the gene matches: 3. In germline, CDR1 is MNHEY, CDR2 SVGEGT. The CDR3 sequence is 14 residues long. The CDR3 nucleotides are TGTGCCAGCAGTCGGGGACAGGGGGTCTACGAGCAGTACTTC. Its translation: CASSRGQGVYEQYF.

This clonotype has a count of ten or more. The chain uses TRBV7-9 and TRBJ2-1, with 13 bases aligning to TRBD2. The germline CDR1 and CDR2 sequences are SEHNR and FQNEAQ (reference sequence). This CDR3 region has 15 residues. Trimming at V came to 6 bases and at J to 6 bases, leaving 5 bases not matched to a gene. CDR3 nucleotides: TGTGCCAGCAGTCCGGGACTAGCGGGGTCCAATGAGCAGTTCTTC. Translating gives CASSPGLAGSNEQFF.

This clonotype was counted at least ten times. This rearrangement joins TRBV7-6 to TRBJ1-5; the match to TRBD1 covers 7 bases. Germline trimming cut 5 bases from V and 5 bases from J; bases unmatched to any gene: 15. Germline CDR1 SGHVS, CDR2 FNYEAQ. The CDR3 is 17 residues long. CDR3 loop: CASSPAGIQGLHQPQHF. The CDR3 coding sequence is TGTGCCAGCAGCCCGGCGGGAATACAGGGGCTCCATCAGCCCCAGCATTTT.

This clonotype was picked up many times. The rearrangement links TRBV12-3 or TRBV12-4 to TRBJ2-4; D tentatively reads TRBD1 or TRBD2 (6 bases each). Deletions cut 5 bases from V and 6 bases from J, with 14 bases between. This CDR3 region has 14 residues. This chain's CDR3 is CASSLGGRRNIQYF. CDR3 coding DNA: TGTGCCAGCAGTCTAGGGGGGCGCAGAAACATTCAGTACTTC.

The table lists this clonotype with many counts. The V and J genes are TRBV14 and TRBJ2-7; TRBD1 aligns across 7 bases. CDR1 is SGHDN, CDR2 FVKESK, per germline. This CDR3 is 14 amino acids long. V lost 4 bases to trimming and J lost 2 bases; unmatched junction nucleotides: 5. CDR3 sequence: CASSRIGTAYEQYF. The CDR3 DNA follows: TGTGCCAGCAGCCGGATCGGGACAGCCTACGAGCAGTACTTC.

This clonotype came up many times. The gene calls are TRBV7-2 and TRBJ2-3; maybe TRBD1 (5 bases). V lost 7 bases, J lost 3 bases, and 20 bases lay in between. The CDR3 has 16 amino acids. The germline gives CDR1 SGHTA, CDR2 FQGNSA. CDR3 sequence (DNA): TGTGCCAGCACCCATGACAGACCACACGGGACAGATACGCAGTATTTT. It specifies CASTHDRPHGTDTQYF. The full variable domain, in which reference TRBV7-2 and TRBJ2-3 provide the parts outside the CDR3, is GAGVSQSPSNKVTEKGKDVELRCDPISGHTALYWYRQSLGQGLEFLIYFQGNSAPDKSGLPSDRFSAERTGGSVSTLTIQRTQQEDSAVYLCASTHDRPHGTDTQYFGPGTRLTVL.

This clonotype was found a few times. The rearrangement joins TRBV14 to TRBJ2-3, with TRBD2 identical over 11 bases. Germline V CDR1 and CDR2: SGHDN, FVKESK. There are 17 residues in the CDR3. The ends lost 1 base at V and 2 bases at J; junction bases unmatched: 5. The CDR3 region is CASSQGSLAGVTDTQYF. The DNA of the CDR3 is TGTGCCAGCAGCCAAGGATCACTAGCGGGAGTCACAGATACGCAGTATTTT.

At least ten counts were recorded for this clonotype. This sequence joins TRBV19 and TRBJ2-2, with D uncertain. This CDR3 comprises 16 residues. CDR1 and CDR2 (germline): LNHDA, SQIVND (reference sequence). Trimming removed 3 bases at V and 4 bases at J, with 15 bases between. This CDR3 is CASSIWASSGTGELFF. CDR3 nucleotides: TGTGCCAGTAGTATTTGGGCTAGTTCAGGCACCGGGGAGCTGTTTTTT.

This clonotype is labeled as medium-sized. The J gene is TRBJ2-1, the V gene TRBV6-2 or TRBV6-3; perhaps TRBD1 as D (6 bases). This CDR3 spans 14 amino acids. Trimming removed 4 bases at V and 3 bases at J, with 10 bases between. Looked up from germline, CDR1 is MNHEY and CDR2 is SVGEGT. Here the CDR3 DNA reads TGTGCCAGCAGTTCTGAAGGGGGCTACAATGAGCAGTTCTTC. It specifies CASSSEGGYNEQFF.

For this clonotype: This may be a read error: a much more frequent sequence differs by one nucleotide. The chain couples TRBV14 to TRBJ2-7; D unclear. Trimming removed 1 base at V and 2 bases at J, with 15 bases between. Looked up from germline, CDR1 is SGHDN and CDR2 is FVKESK. This CDR3 region has 16 residues. Written as DNA, the CDR3 is TGTGCCAGCAGCCAAGGGCAACCGACCAACGCCTACGAGCAGTACTTC. Translating it yields CASSQGQPTNAYEQYF.

The genes are TRBV20-1 and TRBJ2-3; unclear D gene. The CDR3 contains 12 residues. V was cut by 5 bases and J by 0 bases, with 6 bases left in between. The germline gives CDR1 DFQATT, CDR2 SNEGSKA (reference sequence). The DNA of the CDR3 is TGCAGTGCTTACTATAGCACAGATACGCAGTATTTT. As protein: CSAYYSTDTQYF.

This clonotype appeared many times. J is TRBJ2-5 and V is TRBV7-2; D is uncertain. CDR3 length: 12 residues. V lost 6 bases and J 4 bases, leaving 9 bases between the germline ends. Germline CDR1 SGHTA, CDR2 FQGNSA. The CDR3 spells CASRVRTETQYF. The CDR3 DNA reads as TGTGCCAGCAGGGTACGAACAGAGACCCAGTACTTC.